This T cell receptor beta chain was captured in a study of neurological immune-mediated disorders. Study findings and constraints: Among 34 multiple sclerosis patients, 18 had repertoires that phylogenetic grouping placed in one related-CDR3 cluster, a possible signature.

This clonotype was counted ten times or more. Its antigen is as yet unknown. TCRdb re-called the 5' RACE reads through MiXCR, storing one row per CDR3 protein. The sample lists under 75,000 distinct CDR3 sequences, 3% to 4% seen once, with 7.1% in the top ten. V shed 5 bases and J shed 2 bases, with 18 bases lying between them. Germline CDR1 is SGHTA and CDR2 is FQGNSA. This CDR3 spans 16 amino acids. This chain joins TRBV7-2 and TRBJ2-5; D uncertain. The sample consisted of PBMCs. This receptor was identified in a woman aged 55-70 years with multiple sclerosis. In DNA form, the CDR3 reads TGTGCCAGCAGCCCGTCTCTTTTGGTTCAACAAGAGACCCAGTACTTC. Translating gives CASSPSLLVQQETQYF.